A selection of T cell receptor beta chains follows, all from one sample in a study of blood T cell repertoires in COVID-19. Sequenced by immunoSEQ multiplex PCR; TCRdb stores in-frame clones only, minus some. Of 200,000 to 300,000 clones in the sample, approximately 83% were seen once. Sample: peripheral blood. The receptors shown here come from a woman older than 75 with acute or convalescent COVID-19. Both conserved end residues are trimmed from each CDR3.

j_call v_call cdr3_aa
TRBJ1-5 TRBV2 ASSGDRFNQPQH
TRBJ2-2 TRBV5-1 ASILLAGVPNTGELF
TRBJ1-6 TRBV2 ASSALLGDSPLH
TRBJ1-5 TRBV28 ASSLSPGPQH
TRBJ1-5 TRBV21-1 ASSKYGGQNYHPQH
TRBJ2-7 TRBV28 ASSTTRSEQY
TRBJ1-2 TRBV29-1 SVRVQTAGGGYT
TRBJ1-1 TRBV28 ASSLSPRTEAF
TRBJ1-1 TRBV5-1 ASSLVQGGNTEAF
TRBJ1-2 TRBV29-1 SVEGLRYGYT
TRBJ1-1 TRBV6-6 ASSSETGNTEAF
TRBJ2-1 TRBV4-1 ASSQDGAGGPGGEQF
TRBJ1-5 TRBV5-3 ARSPRPQH
TRBJ2-3 TRBV27 ASSPTTRRTSTDTQY
TRBJ2-3 TRBV29-1 SVGIGLTDTQY
TRBJ2-7 TRBV3-1/TRBV3-2 ASSHRGASYEQY
TRBJ1-4 TRBV19 ASSTRGATNEKLF
TRBJ2-7 TRBV27 ASSPRGLAYEQY
TRBJ2-3 TRBV3-1/TRBV3-2 ASSQQEADTQY
TRBJ2-7 TRBV6-5 ASRGRGDEQY
TRBJ2-1 TRBV5-8 ATDLAGLSDNEQF
TRBJ1-5 TRBV2 ASSEPTTGNQPQH
TRBJ1-3 TRBV4-2 ASSPGSSKSGNTIY
TRBJ2-7 TRBV29-1 SAHGGGEQY
TRBJ2-2 TRBV2 ASSTDRVNTGELF
TRBJ2-2 TRBV30 AWSRGANTGELF
TRBJ1-4 TRBV2 ASSLTGGRVSTNEKLF
TRBJ1-4 TRBV5-1 ASSLQGRGEKLF